This TCR beta chain stems from a study of control samples from healthy donors and cancer patients. Germline V gene data show CDR1 as MDHEN and CDR2 as SYDVKM. This CDR3 contains 19 residues. V was shortened by 6 bases and J by 3 bases, with 27 bases between the two germline ends. The protocol was immunoSEQ multiplex PCR, while the TCRdb copy is restricted to in-frame clones and leaves out a portion. This table holds about 73,000 clones, about 90% found once. The receptor was derived from a woman in her forties or fifties in good health. The V and J genes are TRBV28 and TRBJ1-5, with TRBD1 as a possible D gene (6 bases). Input material: blood. The CDR3, as DNA: TGTGCCAGCAGGCTAGTTTCGGTAGTTAGTACAGGGTACAATCAGCCCCAGCATTTT. It translates to CASRLVSVVSTGYNQPQHF.